Listed here are 8 T cell receptor beta chains from one sample, sequenced in a study of HIV-infected patients and healthy controls. Each CDR3 protein gets one entry after TCRdb re-called the 5' RACE reads with MiXCR. The table lists 50,000 to 80,000 distinct CDR3 sequences, under 25% of them singletons. The sample taken for sequencing was CD4+ T cells from blood. The source is a human donor in good health.

The J gene is TRBJ1-1, the V gene TRBV29-1, with TRBD1 identical over 7 bases. CDR1 SQVTM and CDR2 ANQGSEA come from the germline V gene. The V gene end was trimmed by 0 bases and the J gene end by 2 bases; junction bases not matched to a gene: 9. The CDR3 sequence is 16 residues long. The CDR3 nucleotides are TGCAGCGTTGAAGAGAGAGAGACAGGGTTCAACACTGAAGCTTTCTTT. This translates into CSVEERETGFNTEAFF.

The chain is built from TRBV20-1 and TRBJ2-7, with TRBD2 matching 10 bases. The CDR3 contains 15 residues. CDR1 and CDR2 from the germline V gene are DFQATT and SNEGSKA (reference sequence). J gave up 0 bases and V 2 bases, and 4 bases lay outside the gene matches. CDR3 in DNA: TGCAGTGCTAGAACAGCGGGAGGGCCCTCCTACGAGCAGTACTTC. This gives the protein CSARTAGGPSYEQYF.

In this sample, this clonotype turned up many times. The rearrangement uses TRBV9 and TRBJ2-7; D not certain. The CDR3 has 14 residues. The V and J ends lost 2 bases and 2 bases respectively, with 11 bases between them. CDR1 is SGDLS and CDR2 is YYNGEE in the germline V gene. The CDR3 DNA is TGTGCCAGCAGCGTGGGATCCGAGGCCTACGAGCAGTACTTC. Translated, it gives CASSVGSEAYEQYF. The whole variable domain, filled in from reference TRBV9 and TRBJ2-7, reads DSGVTQTPKHLITATGQRVTLRCSPRSGDLSVYWYQQSLDQGLQFLIQYYNGEERAKGNILERFSAQQFPDLHSELNLSSLELGDSALYFCASSVGSEAYEQYFGPGTRLTVT.

The rearrangement joins TRBV6-5 to TRBJ2-7; 14 bases agree with TRBD2. The trim removed 7 bases at V and 3 bases at J, leaving 8 bases unmatched. Per the germline V gene, CDR1 is MNHEY and CDR2 is SVGAGI. CDR3 length: 16 amino acids. CDR3 amino acids: CASTDSGTSGSYEQYF. CDR3 sequence (DNA): TGTGCCAGCACCGACTCCGGGACTAGCGGGAGCTACGAGCAGTACTTC.

This rearrangement joins TRBV6-2 or TRBV6-3 to TRBJ2-1; 7 bases are shared with TRBD2. CDR1 MNHEY and CDR2 SVGEGT come from the germline V gene. The CDR3 totals 16 residues. V gave up 7 bases and J gave up 2 bases; unmatched junction bases: 11. The CDR3 DNA reads as TGTGCCAGCAACACCGCGGGTAGCGGGCCCTACAATGAGCAGTTCTTC. It translates to CASNTAGSGPYNEQFF.

In this sample, this clonotype turned up many times. The rearrangement joins TRBV5-1 to TRBJ2-1; 7 bases map to TRBD1. CDR1 SGHRS and CDR2 YFSETQ come from the germline V gene. This CDR3 region has 15 residues. J was trimmed by 2 bases and V by 5 bases; bases with no gene match: 7. This chain's CDR3 is CASSLTGEPYNEQFF. CDR3 DNA: TGCGCCAGCAGTTTAACAGGGGAGCCCTACAATGAGCAGTTCTTC.

V is TRBV3-1 and J is TRBJ2-7; 15 bases align to TRBD2. The V gene's germline CDR1 is LGHDT and CDR2 YNNKEL (reference sequence). After removal of 0 bases from V and 5 bases from J, the junction contained 11 bases not matched to a gene. CDR3 size: 19 residues. The CDR3 here is CASSQDQWTSGREIHEQYF. The CDR3 nucleotides are TGTGCCAGCAGCCAAGATCAGTGGACTAGCGGGAGGGAGATCCACGAGCAGTACTTC.

The CDR3, as DNA: TGCAGTGCTATACAGCATAGCAATCAGCCCCAGCATTTT. It is translated as CSAIQHSNQPQHF. The J gene is TRBJ1-5, the V gene TRBV20-1; unclear D gene. Germline V lookup: CDR1 DFQATT, CDR2 SNEGSKA (reference sequence). Trimming cost V 4 bases and J 0 bases, with 7 bases left between them. The CDR3 consists of 13 residues.